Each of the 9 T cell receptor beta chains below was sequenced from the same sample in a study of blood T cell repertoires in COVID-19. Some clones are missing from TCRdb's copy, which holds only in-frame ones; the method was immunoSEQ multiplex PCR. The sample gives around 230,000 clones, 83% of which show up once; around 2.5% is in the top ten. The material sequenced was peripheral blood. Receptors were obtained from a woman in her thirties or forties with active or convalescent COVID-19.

The DNA of the CDR3 is TGCGCCAGCAGCTTGGGACAGGGGGTCAACACCGGGGAGCTGTTTTTT. Translation gives CASSLGQGVNTGELFF. The rearrangement uses TRBV5-1 and TRBJ2-2; TRBD1 matches at 9 bases. CDR1 SGHRS and CDR2 YFSETQ come from the germline V gene. J was trimmed by 2 bases and V by 0 bases; bases with no gene match: 2. This CDR3 has 16 residues.

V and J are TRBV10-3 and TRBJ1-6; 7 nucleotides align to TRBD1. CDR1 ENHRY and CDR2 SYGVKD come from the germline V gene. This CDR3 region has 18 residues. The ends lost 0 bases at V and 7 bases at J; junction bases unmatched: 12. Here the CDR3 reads CAISESPGGIIRNSPLHF. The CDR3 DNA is TGTGCCATCAGTGAGTCGCCAGGGGGGATTATCCGGAATTCACCCCTCCACTTT.

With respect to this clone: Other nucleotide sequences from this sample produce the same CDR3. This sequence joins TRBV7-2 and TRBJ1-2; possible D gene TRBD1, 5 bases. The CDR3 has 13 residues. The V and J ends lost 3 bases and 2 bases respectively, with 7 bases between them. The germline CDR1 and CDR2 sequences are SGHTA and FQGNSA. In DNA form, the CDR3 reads TGTGCCAGCAGCTTGGCAGGGAACTATGGCTACACCTTC. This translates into CASSLAGNYGYTF.

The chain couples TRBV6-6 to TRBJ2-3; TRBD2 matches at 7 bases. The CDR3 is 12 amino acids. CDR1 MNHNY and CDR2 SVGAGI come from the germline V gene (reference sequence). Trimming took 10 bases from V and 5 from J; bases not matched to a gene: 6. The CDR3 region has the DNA TGTGCCACCGCGGGAGTCAGAGATACGCAGTATTTT. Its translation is CATAGVRDTQYF.

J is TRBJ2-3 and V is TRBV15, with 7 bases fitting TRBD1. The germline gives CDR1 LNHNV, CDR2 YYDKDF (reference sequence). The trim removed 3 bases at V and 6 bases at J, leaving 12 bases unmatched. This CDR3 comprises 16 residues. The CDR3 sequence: CATSSVHLQGTDTQYF. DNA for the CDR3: TGTGCCACCAGCAGCGTACATTTACAGGGGACGGATACGCAGTATTTT.

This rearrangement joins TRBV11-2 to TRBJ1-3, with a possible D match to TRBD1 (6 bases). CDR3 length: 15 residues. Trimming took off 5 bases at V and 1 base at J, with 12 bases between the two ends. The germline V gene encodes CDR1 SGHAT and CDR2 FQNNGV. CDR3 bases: TGTGCCAGCAGCAAAACAGGGATTTCTGGAAACACCATATATTTT. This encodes CASSKTGISGNTIYF.

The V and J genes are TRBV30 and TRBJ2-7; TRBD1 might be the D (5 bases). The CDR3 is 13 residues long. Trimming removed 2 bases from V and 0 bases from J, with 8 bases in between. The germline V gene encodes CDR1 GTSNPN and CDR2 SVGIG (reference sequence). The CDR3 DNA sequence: TGTGCCTGGAGTATAGGGGACTCCTACGAGCAGTACTTC. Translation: CAWSIGDSYEQYF.

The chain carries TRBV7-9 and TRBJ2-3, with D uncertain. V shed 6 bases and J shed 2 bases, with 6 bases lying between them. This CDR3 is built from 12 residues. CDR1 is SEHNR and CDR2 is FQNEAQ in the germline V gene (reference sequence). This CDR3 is CASSQNTDTQYF. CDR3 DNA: TGTGCCAGCAGTCAAAACACAGATACGCAGTATTTT.

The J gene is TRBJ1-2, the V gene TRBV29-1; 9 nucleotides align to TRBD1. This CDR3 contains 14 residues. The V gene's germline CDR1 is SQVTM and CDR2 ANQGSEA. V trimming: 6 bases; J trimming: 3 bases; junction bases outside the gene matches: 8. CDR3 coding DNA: TGCAGCGTCGCCCAGGGACAGGGCGACTATGGCTACACCTTC. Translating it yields CSVAQGQGDYGYTF.